This TCR beta chain was captured by sequencing in a study of blood T cell repertoires in COVID-19. Study background: Researchers got acute and convalescent COVID-19 samples from the United States, Italy and Spain.

Germline V lookup: CDR1 LGHNA, CDR2 YNFKEQ. The CDR3 extends over 15 amino acids. Germline trimming cut 4 bases from V and 2 bases from J; bases unmatched to any gene: 4. Clones were sequenced by immunoSEQ multiplex PCR, and TCRdb holds only the in-frame ones, with some missing. The table records approximately 70,000 clones, around 93% of them present only once. Sequencing input: peripheral blood. The chain recombines TRBV4-2 with TRBJ2-3; TRBD2 matches at 9 bases. The receptor comes from a woman in her sixties with active COVID-19. Written as DNA, the CDR3 is TGTGCCAGCAGCCGGACTAGCGCTGACACAGATACGCAGTATTTT. Translating gives CASSRTSADTDTQYF.